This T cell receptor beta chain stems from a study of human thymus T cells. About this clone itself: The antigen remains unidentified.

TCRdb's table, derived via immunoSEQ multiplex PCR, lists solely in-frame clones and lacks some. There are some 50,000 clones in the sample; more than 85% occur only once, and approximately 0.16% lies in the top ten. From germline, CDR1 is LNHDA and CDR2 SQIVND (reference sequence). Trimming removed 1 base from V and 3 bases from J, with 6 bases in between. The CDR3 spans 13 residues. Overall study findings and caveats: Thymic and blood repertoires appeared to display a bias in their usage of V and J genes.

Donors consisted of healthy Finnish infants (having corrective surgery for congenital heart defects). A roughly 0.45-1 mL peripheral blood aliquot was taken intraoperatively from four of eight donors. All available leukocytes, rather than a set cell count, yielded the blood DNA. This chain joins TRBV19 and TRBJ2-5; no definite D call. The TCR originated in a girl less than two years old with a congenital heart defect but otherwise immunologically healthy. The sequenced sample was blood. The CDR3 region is CASSIGSEETQYF. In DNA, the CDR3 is TGTGCCAGTAGTATAGGGTCGGAAGAGACCCAGTACTTC.